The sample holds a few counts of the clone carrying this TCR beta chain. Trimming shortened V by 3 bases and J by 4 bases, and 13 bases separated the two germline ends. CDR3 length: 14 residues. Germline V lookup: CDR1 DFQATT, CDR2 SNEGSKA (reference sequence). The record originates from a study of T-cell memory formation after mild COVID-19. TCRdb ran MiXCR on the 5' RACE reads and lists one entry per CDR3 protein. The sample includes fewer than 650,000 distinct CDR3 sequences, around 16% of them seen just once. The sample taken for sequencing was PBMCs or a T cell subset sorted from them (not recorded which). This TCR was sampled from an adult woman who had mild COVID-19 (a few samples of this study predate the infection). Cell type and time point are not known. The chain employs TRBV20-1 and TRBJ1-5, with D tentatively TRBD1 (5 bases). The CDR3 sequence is CSASRGVGNQPQHF. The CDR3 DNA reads TGCAGTGCTAGTCGGGGGGTTGGTAATCAGCCCCAGCATTTT.